Presented here are 18 T cell receptor beta chains from one specimen sequenced in a study of blood T cell repertoires in COVID-19. Here immunoSEQ multiplex PCR was the method, and the copy in TCRdb shows in-frame clones only, minus some. The sample yields more than 200,000 clones, around 87% seen once. What was sequenced was PBMCs or T cells enriched from blood (not recorded which). The receptor set was obtained from a woman between 50 and 59 years old who had recovered from COVID-19.

The chain carries TRBV9 and TRBJ1-1, with 8 bases identical to TRBD1. The trim removed 4 bases at V and 0 bases at J, leaving 5 bases unmatched. CDR3 size: 15 residues. Germline V gene lookup returns CDR1 SGDLS and CDR2 YYNGEE. The chain's CDR3 is CASSRATGVNTEAFF. The CDR3 coding sequence is TGTGCCAGCAGCAGGGCGACAGGGGTGAACACTGAAGCTTTCTTT.

The V and J genes are TRBV27 and TRBJ1-1, with 8 bases lining up with TRBD1. The CDR3 extends over 17 amino acids. CDR1 MNHEY and CDR2 SMNVEV come from the germline V gene (reference sequence). V shed 3 bases, J shed 4 bases, and the junction held 13 bases outside the gene matches. CDR3 residues: CASSFPHWAGGPTEAFF. The CDR3 DNA follows: TGTGCCAGCAGTTTTCCTCATTGGGCAGGGGGCCCCACTGAAGCTTTCTTT.

The V and J genes are TRBV5-8 and TRBJ2-3; D may be TRBD2 (5 bases). The length of the CDR3 is 16 residues. Germline loops: CDR1 SGHTS, CDR2 YDEGEE. V shed 4 bases and J shed 2 bases, with 17 bases lying between them. The CDR3 is CASSPNLERITDTQYF. DNA of the CDR3: TGTGCCAGCAGCCCTAATCTCGAGCGGATCACAGATACGCAGTATTTT.

V usage is TRBV7-9 and J usage is TRBJ2-7; 14 bases are a match to TRBD2. Looked up from germline, CDR1 is SEHNR and CDR2 is FQNEAQ (reference sequence). Trimming removed 5 bases from V and 4 bases from J; junction bases left unmatched: 13. CDR3 length: 18 residues. The CDR3 here is CASSPPGTSGRQRYEQYF. CDR3 nucleotide sequence: TGTGCCAGCAGCCCACCGGGGACTAGCGGGAGACAAAGGTACGAGCAGTACTTC.

V usage is TRBV9 and J usage is TRBJ2-1, with TRBD2 matching 9 bases. J lost 8 bases, V lost 4 bases, and 16 bases had no gene match. Germline CDR1 is SGDLS and CDR2 is YYNGEE. The CDR3 spans 17 residues. The CDR3 is CASSPDSGREGRDEQFF. The CDR3 coding sequence is TGTGCCAGCAGCCCCGATAGCGGGCGGGAGGGCCGGGATGAGCAGTTCTTC.

The gene calls are TRBV5-1 and TRBJ1-5; D is undetermined. The CDR3 contains 13 residues. Germline loops: CDR1 SGHRS, CDR2 YFSETQ. The V end lost 0 bases, the J end lost 5 bases, and 6 bases lay between the germline ends. CDR3 in DNA: TGCGCCAGCAGCTTGGACGGGGATCAGCCCCAGCATTTT. Residues: CASSLDGDQPQHF.

The genes are TRBV5-5 and TRBJ1-5, with D perhaps TRBD1 (6 bases). This CDR3 is 14 amino acids long. Germline CDR1 and CDR2: SGHKS and YYEKEE (reference sequence). Trimming shortened V by 1 base and J by 6 bases, and 11 bases separated the two germline ends. The CDR3 bases are TGTGCCAGCAGCTTGTCAGGGGTATCTCAGCCCCAGCATTTT. This translates into CASSLSGVSQPQHF.

V gene TRBV3-1 (or the pseudogene TRBV3-2) combines with J gene TRBJ2-1, with TRBD2 matching 8 bases. J gave up 2 bases and V 4 bases, and 7 bases lay outside the gene matches. Germline V gene lookup returns CDR1 LGHDT and CDR2 YNNKEL (reference sequence). The CDR3 is 16 residues long. The CDR3 region is CASSLRLAHTYNEQFF. DNA of the CDR3: TGTGCCAGCAGCCTACGACTAGCGCATACCTACAATGAGCAGTTCTTC.

V and J are TRBV2 and TRBJ1-1; 9 bases match TRBD1. Germline-derived CDR1 and CDR2 are SNHLY and FYNNEI. Trimming at V came to 6 bases and at J to 10 bases, leaving 12 bases not matched to a gene. The CDR3 covers 14 residues. The CDR3 loop is CASSPGQGFIRAFF. The CDR3 DNA reads TGTGCCAGCAGCCCGGGACAGGGATTTATTAGAGCTTTCTTT.

The chain is built from TRBV10-3 and TRBJ2-1, with 11 bases fitting TRBD2. Germline trimming cut 2 bases from V and 1 base from J; bases unmatched to any gene: 7. The CDR3 has 18 amino acids. From germline, CDR1 is ENHRY and CDR2 SYGVKD. The CDR3 coding sequence is TGTGCCATCAGTGAGGTTGCTAGCGGGAGGCGGTCCTACAATGAGCAGTTCTTC. This codes for CAISEVASGRRSYNEQFF.

In regard to this clone: Relative to the germline gene, one junction end is altered; a read error may explain this. The chain links TRBV7-2 to TRBJ2-7, with D uncertain. The length of the CDR3 is 15 residues. The germline V gene has CDR1 SGHTA and CDR2 FQGNSA. The CDR3 protein is CASSLALVSSYEQYF. Written as DNA, the CDR3 is TGTGCCAGCAGTTTAGCACTCGTAAGCTCCTACGAGCAGTACTTC.

This chain links TRBV5-1 with TRBJ2-5; D is uncertain. Germline V lookup: CDR1 SGHRS, CDR2 YFSETQ. Deletions cut 6 bases from V and 4 bases from J, with 16 bases between. The CDR3 is 14 residues long. The DNA for the CDR3 is TGCGCCAGCAAGTTAATTTCCGGCGGAGAGACCCAGTACTTC. Translation: CASKLISGGETQYF.

The V call is TRBV4-1, the J call TRBJ2-1, with D maybe TRBD2 (6 bases). CDR1 MGHRA and CDR2 YSYEKL come from the germline V gene. Trimming cost V 2 bases and J 8 bases, with 13 bases left between them. This CDR3 contains 14 residues. The CDR3 spells CASSQLTSNDEQFF. The CDR3 DNA reads as TGCGCCAGCAGCCAACTGACTAGTAACGATGAGCAGTTCTTC.

Comment on this clone: Other DNA sequences in the sample encode the same CDR3. This chain links TRBV18 with TRBJ2-2, with TRBD1 identical over 9 bases. Looked up from germline, CDR1 is KGHSH and CDR2 is LQKENI. V was clipped by 6 bases and J by 8 bases; unmatched bases: 7. CDR3 length equals 14 residues. Written as DNA, the CDR3 is TGTGCCAGCTCGCCGGGACAGGGCCCTGGGGAGCTGTTTTTT. Amino acids: CASSPGQGPGELFF. Based on the CDR3 plus reference TRBV18 and TRBJ2-2, the full variable domain is NAGVMQNPRHLVRRRGQEARLRCSPMKGHSHVYWYRQLPEEGLKFMVYLQKENIIDESGMPKERFSAEFPKEGPSILRIQQVVRGDSAAYFCASSPGQGPGELFFGEGSRLTVL.

V is TRBV10-3 and J is TRBJ1-2; TRBD1 aligns across 8 bases. Germline assignment: CDR1 ENHRY and CDR2 SYGVKD. With 6 bases clipped from V and 3 bases from J, the junction kept 6 bases outside the gene matches. The CDR3 totals 14 residues. This CDR3 reads CAISADRGHYGYTF. The CDR3 nucleotides are TGTGCCATCAGCGCCGACAGGGGCCACTATGGCTACACCTTC.

This chain uses TRBV7-9 with TRBJ1-4; no reliable D call. Per germline, CDR1 SEHNR and CDR2 FQNEAQ (reference sequence). CDR3 length: 16 residues. Trimming removed 3 bases at V and 4 bases at J, with 15 bases between. This CDR3 reads CASSFGAALFNEKLFF. The CDR3 DNA is TGTGCCAGCAGCTTTGGAGCCGCACTTTTTAATGAAAAACTGTTTTTT.

This chain links TRBV5-1 with TRBJ2-5; a weak D match, TRBD1 (5 bases). This CDR3 contains 17 residues. Trimming pared 4 bases from V and 0 bases from J, leaving 19 bases between. Germline CDR1 and CDR2: SGHRS and YFSETQ. The CDR3 region is CASSLRVVVGYQETQYF. CDR3 bases: TGCGCCAGCAGCCTCAGGGTGGTGGTAGGTTACCAAGAGACCCAGTACTTC.

This clone was found a few times. This chain joins TRBV15 and TRBJ1-2; D might be TRBD1 (5 bases). V gave up 0 bases and J gave up 3 bases, with 11 bases separating them. Germline values: CDR1 LNHNV, CDR2 YYDKDF (reference sequence). The CDR3 consists of 15 residues. The CDR3 region is CATSRDVGVDYGYTF. The CDR3 DNA reads as TGTGCCACCAGCAGAGATGTAGGGGTGGACTATGGCTACACCTTC.